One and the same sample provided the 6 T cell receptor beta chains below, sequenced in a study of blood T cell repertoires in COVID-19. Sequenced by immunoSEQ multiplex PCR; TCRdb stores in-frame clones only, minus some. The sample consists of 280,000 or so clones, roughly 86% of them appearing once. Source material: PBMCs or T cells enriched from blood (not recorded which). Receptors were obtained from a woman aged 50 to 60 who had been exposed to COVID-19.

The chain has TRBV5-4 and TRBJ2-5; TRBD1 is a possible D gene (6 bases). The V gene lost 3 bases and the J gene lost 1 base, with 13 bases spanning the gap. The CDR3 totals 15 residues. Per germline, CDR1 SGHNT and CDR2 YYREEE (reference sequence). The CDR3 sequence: CASSSTGIFQETQYF. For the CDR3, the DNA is TGTGCCAGCAGCTCCACAGGGATTTTCCAAGAGACCCAGTACTTC.

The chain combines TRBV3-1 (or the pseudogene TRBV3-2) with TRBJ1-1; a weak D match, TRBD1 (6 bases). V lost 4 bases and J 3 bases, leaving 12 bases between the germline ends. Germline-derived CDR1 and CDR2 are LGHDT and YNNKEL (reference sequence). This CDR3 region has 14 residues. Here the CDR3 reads CASSLQGTHTEAFF. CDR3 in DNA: TGTGCCAGCAGCCTACAGGGCACCCACACTGAAGCTTTCTTT.

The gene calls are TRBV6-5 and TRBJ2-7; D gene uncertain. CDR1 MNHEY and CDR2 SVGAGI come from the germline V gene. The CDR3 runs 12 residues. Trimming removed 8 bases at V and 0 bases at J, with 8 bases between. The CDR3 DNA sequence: TGTGCCAGCTCCTCGAGCTCCTACGAGCAGTACTTC. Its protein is CASSSSSYEQYF.

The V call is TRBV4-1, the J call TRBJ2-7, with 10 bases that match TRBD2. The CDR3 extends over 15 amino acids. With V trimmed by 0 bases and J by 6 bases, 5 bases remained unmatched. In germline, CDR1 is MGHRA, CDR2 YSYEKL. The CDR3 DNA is TGCGCCAGCAGCCAAGATAGAGCGGGGGGGCGCGAGCAGTACTTC. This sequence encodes CASSQDRAGGREQYF.

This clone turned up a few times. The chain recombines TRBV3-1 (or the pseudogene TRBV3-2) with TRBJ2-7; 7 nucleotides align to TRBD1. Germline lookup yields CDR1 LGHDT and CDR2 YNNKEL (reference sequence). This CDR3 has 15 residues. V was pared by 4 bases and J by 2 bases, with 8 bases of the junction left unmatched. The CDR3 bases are TGTGCCAGCAGCCCCGGAGACAGGGTACCCTACGAGCAGTACTTC. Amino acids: CASSPGDRVPYEQYF.

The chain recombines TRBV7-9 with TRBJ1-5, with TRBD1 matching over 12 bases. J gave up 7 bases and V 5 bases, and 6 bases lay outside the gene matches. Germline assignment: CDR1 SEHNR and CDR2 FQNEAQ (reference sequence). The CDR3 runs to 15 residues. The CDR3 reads CASSTGQGAGQPQHF. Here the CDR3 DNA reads TGTGCCAGCAGCACGGGACAGGGGGCGGGACAGCCCCAGCATTTT.